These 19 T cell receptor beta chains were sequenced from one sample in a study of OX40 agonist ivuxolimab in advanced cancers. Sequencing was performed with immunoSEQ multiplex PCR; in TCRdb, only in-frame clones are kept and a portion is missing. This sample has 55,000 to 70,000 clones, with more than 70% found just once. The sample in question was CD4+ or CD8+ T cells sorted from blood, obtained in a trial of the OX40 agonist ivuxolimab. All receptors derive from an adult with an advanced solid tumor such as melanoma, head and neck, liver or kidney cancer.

CDR3 in amino acids: CASSPYLGGGYEQYF. The CDR3 DNA follows: TGTGCCAGCAGCCCCTACCTGGGGGGTGGGTACGAGCAGTACTTC. This chain joins TRBV7-8 and TRBJ2-7, with D possibly being TRBD2 (6 bases). The CDR3 consists of 15 residues. The V end lost 5 bases, the J end lost 4 bases, and 18 bases lay between the germline ends. CDR1 is SGHVS and CDR2 is FQNEAQ in the germline V gene.

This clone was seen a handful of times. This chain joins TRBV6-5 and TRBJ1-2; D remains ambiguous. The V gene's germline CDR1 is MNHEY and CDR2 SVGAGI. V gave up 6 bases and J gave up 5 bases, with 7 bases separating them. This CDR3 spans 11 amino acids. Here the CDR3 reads CASSGGYGYTF. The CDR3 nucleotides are TGTGCCAGCAGCGGTGGGTATGGCTACACCTTC.

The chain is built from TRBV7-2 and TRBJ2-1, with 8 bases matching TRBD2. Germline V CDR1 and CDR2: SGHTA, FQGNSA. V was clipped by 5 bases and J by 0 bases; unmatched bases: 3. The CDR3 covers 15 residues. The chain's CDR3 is CASSQSGGSYNEQFF. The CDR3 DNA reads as TGTGCCAGCAGCCAGAGCGGGGGCTCCTACAATGAGCAGTTCTTC.

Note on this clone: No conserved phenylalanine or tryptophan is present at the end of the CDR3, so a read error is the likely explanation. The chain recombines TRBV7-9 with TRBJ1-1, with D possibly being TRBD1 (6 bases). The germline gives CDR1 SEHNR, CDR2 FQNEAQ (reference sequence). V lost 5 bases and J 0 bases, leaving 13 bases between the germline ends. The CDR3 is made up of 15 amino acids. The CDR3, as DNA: TGTGCCAGCAGCCCGACGGACAGACTGAACACTGAAGCTTTCCTT. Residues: CASSPTDRLNTEAFL.

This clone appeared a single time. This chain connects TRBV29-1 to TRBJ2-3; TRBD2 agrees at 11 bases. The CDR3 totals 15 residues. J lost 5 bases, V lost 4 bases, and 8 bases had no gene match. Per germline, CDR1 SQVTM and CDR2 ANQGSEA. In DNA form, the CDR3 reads TGCAGCGTTGTACCTAGCGGGGGGCGGGGAGATACGCAGTATTTT. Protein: CSVVPSGGRGDTQYF.

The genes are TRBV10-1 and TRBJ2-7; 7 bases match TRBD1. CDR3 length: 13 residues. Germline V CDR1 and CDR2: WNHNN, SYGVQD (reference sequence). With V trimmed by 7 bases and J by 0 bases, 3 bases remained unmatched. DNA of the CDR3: TGCGCCAGCACGCGACAGGGCTCCTACGAGCAGTACTTC. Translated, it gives CASTRQGSYEQYF.

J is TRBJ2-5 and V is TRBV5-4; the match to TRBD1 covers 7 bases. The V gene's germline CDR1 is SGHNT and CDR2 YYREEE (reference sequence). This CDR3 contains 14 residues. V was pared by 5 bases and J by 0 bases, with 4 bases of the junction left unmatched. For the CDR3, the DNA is TGTGCCAGCAGACCGGGGACAGACCAAGAGACCCAGTACTTC. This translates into CASRPGTDQETQYF.

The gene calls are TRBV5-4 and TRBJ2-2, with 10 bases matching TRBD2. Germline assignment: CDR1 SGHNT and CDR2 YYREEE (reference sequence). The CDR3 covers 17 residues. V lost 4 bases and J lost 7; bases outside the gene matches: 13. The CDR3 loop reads CASSRSSGGAFIGELFF. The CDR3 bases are TGTGCCAGCAGCCGCTCCAGCGGGGGGGCCTTTATCGGGGAGCTGTTTTTT.

The CDR3 protein is CASSLSLGPSYNEQFF. The DNA of the CDR3 is TGTGCCAGCAGCTTATCTCTGGGGCCCTCCTACAATGAGCAGTTCTTC. The chain combines TRBV7-2 with TRBJ2-1; tentatively, D is TRBD1 (5 bases). Trimming took off 2 bases at V and 0 bases at J, with 11 bases between the two ends. The CDR3 loop spans 16 amino acids. Per germline, CDR1 SGHTA and CDR2 FQGNSA.

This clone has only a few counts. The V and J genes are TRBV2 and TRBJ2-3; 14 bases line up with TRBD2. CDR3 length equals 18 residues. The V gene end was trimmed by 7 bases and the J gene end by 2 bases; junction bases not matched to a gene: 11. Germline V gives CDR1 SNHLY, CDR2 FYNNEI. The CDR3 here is CASTEMGLAGVNTDTQYF. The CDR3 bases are TGTGCCAGCACCGAAATGGGACTAGCGGGGGTTAACACAGATACGCAGTATTTT.

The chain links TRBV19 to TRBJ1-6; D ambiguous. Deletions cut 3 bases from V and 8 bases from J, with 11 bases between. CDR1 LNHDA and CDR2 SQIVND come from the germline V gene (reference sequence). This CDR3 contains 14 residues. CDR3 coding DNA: TGTGCCAGTAGTATTGGATTGATATATTCACCCCTCCACTTT. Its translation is CASSIGLIYSPLHF. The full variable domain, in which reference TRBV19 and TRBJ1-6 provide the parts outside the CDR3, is DGGITQSPKYLFRKEGQNVTLSCEQNLNHDAMYWYRQDPGQGLRLIYYSQIVNDFQKGDIAEGYSVSREKKESFPLTVTSAQKNPTAFYLCASSIGLIYSPLHFGNGTRLTVT.

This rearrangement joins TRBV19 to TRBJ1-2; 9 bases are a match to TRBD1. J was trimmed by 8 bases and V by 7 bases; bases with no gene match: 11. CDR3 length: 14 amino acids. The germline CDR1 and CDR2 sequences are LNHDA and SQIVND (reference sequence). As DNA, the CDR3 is TGTGCCAGTAACGCCTGGGGACAGGGTAGGGGCTACACCTTC. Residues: CASNAWGQGRGYTF.

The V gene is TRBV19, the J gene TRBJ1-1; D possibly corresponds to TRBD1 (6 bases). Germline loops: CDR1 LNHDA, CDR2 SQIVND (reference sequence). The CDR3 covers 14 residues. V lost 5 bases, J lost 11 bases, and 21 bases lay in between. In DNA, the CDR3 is TGTGCCAGTAGTCGTTTACAGGGCCGGATGGGGGCTTTCTTT. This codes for CASSRLQGRMGAFF.

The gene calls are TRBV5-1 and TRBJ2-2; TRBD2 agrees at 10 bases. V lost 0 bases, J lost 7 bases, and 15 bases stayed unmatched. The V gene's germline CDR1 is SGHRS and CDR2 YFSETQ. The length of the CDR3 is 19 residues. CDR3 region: CASSLEAPVSGGEDGELFF. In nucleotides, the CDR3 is TGCGCCAGCAGCTTGGAAGCCCCGGTCAGCGGGGGGGAGGACGGGGAGCTGTTTTTT. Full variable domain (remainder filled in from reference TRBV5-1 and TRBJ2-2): KAGVTQTPRYLIKTRGQQVTLSCSPISGHRSVSWYQQTPGQGLQFLFEYFSETQRNKGNFPGRFSGRQFSNSRSEMNVSTLELGDSALYLCASSLEAPVSGGEDGELFFGEGSRLTVL.

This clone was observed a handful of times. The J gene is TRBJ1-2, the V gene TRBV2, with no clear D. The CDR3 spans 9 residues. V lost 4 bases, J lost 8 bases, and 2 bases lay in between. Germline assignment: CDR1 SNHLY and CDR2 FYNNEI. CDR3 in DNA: TGTGCCAGCAGTGGCGGCTACACCTTC. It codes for CASSGGYTF.

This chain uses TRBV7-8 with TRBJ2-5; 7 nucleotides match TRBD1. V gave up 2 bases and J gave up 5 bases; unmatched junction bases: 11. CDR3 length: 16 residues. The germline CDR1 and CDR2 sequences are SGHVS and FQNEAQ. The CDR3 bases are TGTGCCAGCAGCTTAAGACAGGGTCTGGCACGGGAGACCCAGTACTTC. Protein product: CASSLRQGLARETQYF.

CDR3 bases: TGCGCCAGCATACCCGGGACACCTAACACCGGGGAGCTGTTTTTT. Its protein product is CASIPGTPNTGELFF. This chain connects TRBV5-1 to TRBJ2-2; weak D call: TRBD1 (6 bases). Trimming left V 6 bases short and J 2 bases short, with 14 bases between. Germline-derived CDR1 and CDR2 are SGHRS and YFSETQ. The CDR3 is 15 amino acids.

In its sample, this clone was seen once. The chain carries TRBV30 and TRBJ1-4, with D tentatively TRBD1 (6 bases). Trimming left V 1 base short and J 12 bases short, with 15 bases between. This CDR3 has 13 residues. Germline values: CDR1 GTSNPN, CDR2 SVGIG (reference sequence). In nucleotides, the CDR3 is TGTGCCTGGAGTGCAGATGGGCGGGGGCAACTGTTTTTT. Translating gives CAWSADGRGQLFF.

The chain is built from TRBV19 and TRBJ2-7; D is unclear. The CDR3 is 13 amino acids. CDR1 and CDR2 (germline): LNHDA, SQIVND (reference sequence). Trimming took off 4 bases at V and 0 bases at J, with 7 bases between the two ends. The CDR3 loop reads CASSRVNSYEQYF. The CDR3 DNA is TGTGCCAGTAGTAGGGTCAACTCCTACGAGCAGTACTTC.